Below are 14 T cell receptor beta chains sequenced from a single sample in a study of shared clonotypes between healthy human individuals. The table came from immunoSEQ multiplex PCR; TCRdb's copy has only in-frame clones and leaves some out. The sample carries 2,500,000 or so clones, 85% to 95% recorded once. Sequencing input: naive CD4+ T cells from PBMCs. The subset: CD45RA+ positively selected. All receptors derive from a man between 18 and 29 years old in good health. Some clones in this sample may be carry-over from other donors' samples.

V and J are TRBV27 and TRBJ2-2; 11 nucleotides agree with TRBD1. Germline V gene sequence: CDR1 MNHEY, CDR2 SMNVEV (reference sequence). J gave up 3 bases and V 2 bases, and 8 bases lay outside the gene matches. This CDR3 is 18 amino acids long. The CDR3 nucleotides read TGTGCCAGCAGTTTAGTATTAGGACAGGGGGCTTACACCGGGGAGCTGTTTTTT. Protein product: CASSLVLGQGAYTGELFF.

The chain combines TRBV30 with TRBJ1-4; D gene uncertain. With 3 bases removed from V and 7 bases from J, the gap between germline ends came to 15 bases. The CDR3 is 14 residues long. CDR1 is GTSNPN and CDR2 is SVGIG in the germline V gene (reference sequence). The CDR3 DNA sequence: TGTGCCTGGAGACCACGCGGCCCCGGTGAAAAACTGTTTTTT. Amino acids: CAWRPRGPGEKLFF.

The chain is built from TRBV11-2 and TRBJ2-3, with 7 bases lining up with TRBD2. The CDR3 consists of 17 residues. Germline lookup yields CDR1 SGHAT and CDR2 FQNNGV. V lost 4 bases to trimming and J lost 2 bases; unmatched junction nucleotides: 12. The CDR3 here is CASSSVGGRHYTDTQYF. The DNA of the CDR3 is TGTGCCAGCAGCTCTGTCGGGGGGAGGCATTACACAGATACGCAGTATTTT.

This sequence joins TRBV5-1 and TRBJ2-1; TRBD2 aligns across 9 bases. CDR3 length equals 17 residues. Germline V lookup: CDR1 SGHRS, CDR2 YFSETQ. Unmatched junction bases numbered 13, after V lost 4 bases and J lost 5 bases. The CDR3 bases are TGCGCCAGCAGCGCCGGGGTAGCGGGAGCGGCCAACAATGAGCAGTTCTTC. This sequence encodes CASSAGVAGAANNEQFF.

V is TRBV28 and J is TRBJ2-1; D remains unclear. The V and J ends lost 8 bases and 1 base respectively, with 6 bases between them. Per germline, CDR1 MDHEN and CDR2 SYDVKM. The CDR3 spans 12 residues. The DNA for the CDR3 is TGTGCCAGCTACGATTCCTACAATGAGCAGTTCTTC. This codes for CASYDSYNEQFF.

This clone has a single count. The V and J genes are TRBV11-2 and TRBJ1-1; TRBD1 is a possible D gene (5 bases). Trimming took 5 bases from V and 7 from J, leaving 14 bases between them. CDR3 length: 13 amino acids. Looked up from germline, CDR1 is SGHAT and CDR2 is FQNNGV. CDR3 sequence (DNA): TGTGCCAGCAGCCTTCGGACCGGGGGTGAAGCTTTCTTT. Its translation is CASSLRTGGEAFF.

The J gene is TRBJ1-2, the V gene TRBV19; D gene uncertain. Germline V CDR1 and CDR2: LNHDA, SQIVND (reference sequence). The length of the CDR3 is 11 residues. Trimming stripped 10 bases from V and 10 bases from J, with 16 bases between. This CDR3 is CATHHGVYYTF. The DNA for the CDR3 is TGTGCCACTCATCACGGGGTCTACTACACCTTC.

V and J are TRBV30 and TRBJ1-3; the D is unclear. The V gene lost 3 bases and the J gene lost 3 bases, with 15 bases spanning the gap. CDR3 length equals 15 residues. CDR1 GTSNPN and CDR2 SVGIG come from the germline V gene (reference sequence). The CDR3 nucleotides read TGTGCCTGGAGCCAAACCCCAGTCAATGGAAACACCATATATTTT. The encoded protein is CAWSQTPVNGNTIYF.

CDR3 bases: TGCGCCAGCAGCTTGTGGACTACGGGTTCAGATACGCAGTATTTT. Encoded protein: CASSLWTTGSDTQYF. The V gene is TRBV5-1, the J gene TRBJ2-3; D possibly corresponds to TRBD2 (6 bases). CDR3 size: 15 residues. The germline V gene has CDR1 SGHRS and CDR2 YFSETQ. V was pared by 1 base and J by 4 bases, with 13 bases between.

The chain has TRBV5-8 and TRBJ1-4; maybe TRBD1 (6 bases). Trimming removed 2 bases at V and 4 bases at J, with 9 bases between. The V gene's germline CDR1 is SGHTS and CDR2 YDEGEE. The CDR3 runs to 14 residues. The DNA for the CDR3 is TGTGCCAGCAGCTTTACAGGGATTAATGAAAAACTGTTTTTT. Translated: CASSFTGINEKLFF.

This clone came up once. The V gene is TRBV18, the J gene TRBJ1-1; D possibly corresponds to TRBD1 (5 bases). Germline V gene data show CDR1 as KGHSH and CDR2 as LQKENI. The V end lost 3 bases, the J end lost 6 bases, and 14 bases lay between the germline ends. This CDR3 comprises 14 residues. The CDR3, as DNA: TGTGCCAGCTCACCGGGCGGCGCAGGGTCTGAAGCTTTCTTT. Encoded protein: CASSPGGAGSEAFF.

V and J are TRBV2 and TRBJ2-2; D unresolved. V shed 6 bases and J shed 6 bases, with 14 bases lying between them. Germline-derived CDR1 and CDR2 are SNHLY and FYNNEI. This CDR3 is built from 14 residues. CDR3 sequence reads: CASSDSSWAGELFF. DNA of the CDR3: TGTGCCAGCAGCGACTCGTCTTGGGCCGGGGAGCTGTTTTTT.

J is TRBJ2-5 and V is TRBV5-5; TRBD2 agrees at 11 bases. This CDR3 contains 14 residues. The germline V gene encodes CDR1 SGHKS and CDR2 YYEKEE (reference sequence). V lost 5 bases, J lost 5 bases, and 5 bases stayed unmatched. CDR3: CASSRTSGSETQYF. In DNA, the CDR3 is TGTGCCAGCAGTCGGACTAGCGGGTCTGAGACCCAGTACTTC. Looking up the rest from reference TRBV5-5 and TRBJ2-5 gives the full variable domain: DAGVTQSPTHLIKTRGQQVTLRCSPISGHKSVSWYQQVLGQGPQFIFQYYEKEERGRGNFPDRFSARQFPNYSSELNVNALLLGDSALYLCASSRTSGSETQYFGPGTRLLVL.

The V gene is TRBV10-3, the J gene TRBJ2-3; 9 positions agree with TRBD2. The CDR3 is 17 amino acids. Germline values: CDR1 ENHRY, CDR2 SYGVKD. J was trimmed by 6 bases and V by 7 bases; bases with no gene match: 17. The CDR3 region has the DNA TGTGCCATCAAAGCGCGGGAGGGCCGGACCGTTGGCGATACGCAGTATTTT. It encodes CAIKAREGRTVGDTQYF.